The rows below give T cell receptor beta chains drawn from one sample of a study of post-analysis software for immune sequencing data. One entry per CDR3 protein, called by TCRdb with MiXCR from the PCR reads. The sample holds 150,000 to 200,000 distinct CDR3 sequences, about 34% seen once. Sample: blood, taken after autologous hematopoietic stem cell transplantation. Receptors were obtained from a girl under 18 with multiple sclerosis. The CDR3 runs from the conserved cysteine through the conserved F or W. The order of the fields is D gene, J gene, clone size, V gene, CDR3 protein, CDR3 DNA. The D gene is left open where the match is weak. Clone size appears in some rows only: once, few, many, or a class for an expanded clone.

D gene: NA
J gene: TRBJ1-2
clone size: NA
V gene: TRBV2
CDR3 protein: CASRGDRGRGYTF
CDR3 DNA: TGTGCCAGCAGGGGAGATCGGGGCAGAGGCTACACCTTC

D gene: NA
J gene: TRBJ1-1
clone size: NA
V gene: TRBV6-6
CDR3 protein: CASSYQSTEAFF
CDR3 DNA: TGTGCCAGCAGTTACCAAAGCACTGAAGCTTTCTTT

D gene: TRBD1
J gene: TRBJ2-1
clone size: NA
V gene: TRBV20-1
CDR3 protein: CSARSYGRGQAAYNEQFF
CDR3 DNA: TGCAGTGCTAGATCCTACGGACGGGGACAGGCCGCATACAATGAGCAGTTCTTC

D gene: NA
J gene: TRBJ2-3
clone size: few
V gene: TRBV5-1
CDR3 protein: CASSFYRGDTDTQYF
CDR3 DNA: TGCGCCAGCAGCTTTTACCGTGGAGACACAGATACGCAGTATTTT

D gene: TRBD2
J gene: TRBJ2-1
clone size: NA
V gene: TRBV10-3
CDR3 protein: CVTCSGMTSYNEQFF
CDR3 DNA: TGTGTCACCTGTAGCGGGATGACCTCCTACAATGAGCAGTTCTTC

D gene: NA
J gene: TRBJ2-3
clone size: NA
V gene: TRBV5-1
CDR3 protein: CASSLAMRTVRGTDTQYF
CDR3 DNA: TGCGCCAGCAGCTTGGCCATGAGGACAGTTCGTGGCACAGATACGCAGTATTTT

D gene: NA
J gene: TRBJ2-7
clone size: NA
V gene: TRBV7-3
CDR3 protein: CASSLTVGPYEQYF
CDR3 DNA: TGTGCCAGCAGCTTAACCGTCGGGCCCTACGAGCAGTACTTC

D gene: NA
J gene: TRBJ1-2
clone size: few
V gene: TRBV29-1
CDR3 protein: CSVVGNQGYYGYTF
CDR3 DNA: TGCAGCGTCGTGGGAAATCAGGGGTACTATGGCTACACCTTC

D gene: TRBD1
J gene: TRBJ2-7
clone size: few
V gene: TRBV28
CDR3 protein: CAGGSDRGRLYEQYF
CDR3 DNA: TGTGCCGGAGGGAGCGACAGGGGGCGGTTATACGAGCAGTACTTC

D gene: NA
J gene: TRBJ1-1
clone size: few
V gene: TRBV28
CDR3 protein: CASSLEGTEAFF
CDR3 DNA: TGTGCCAGCAGTTTGGAGGGCACTGAAGCTTTCTTT

D gene: NA
J gene: TRBJ1-1
clone size: NA
V gene: TRBV28
CDR3 protein: CASSLGEFRGTEAFF
CDR3 DNA: TGTGCCAGCAGTTTGGGGGAATTTCGGGGGACTGAAGCTTTCTTT

D gene: TRBD2
J gene: TRBJ2-1
clone size: few
V gene: TRBV20-1
CDR3 protein: CSAPLAGALREQFF
CDR3 DNA: TGCAGTGCTCCACTGGCGGGAGCGCTCCGGGAGCAGTTCTTC

D gene: TRBD2
J gene: TRBJ2-4
clone size: many
V gene: TRBV10-3
CDR3 protein: CAISESASGTKNIQYF
CDR3 DNA: TGTGCCATCAGTGAGTCGGCTAGCGGGACGAAAAACATTCAGTACTTC

D gene: TRBD2
J gene: TRBJ2-1
clone size: NA
V gene: TRBV6-5
CDR3 protein: CASSYSRAGGGYNEQFF
CDR3 DNA: TGTGCCAGCAGTTACTCGAGGGCGGGAGGAGGGTACAATGAGCAGTTCTTC

D gene: NA
J gene: TRBJ1-2
clone size: NA
V gene: TRBV3-1
CDR3 protein: CASSPLRDMVFYGYTF
CDR3 DNA: TGTGCCAGCAGCCCGTTAAGGGACATGGTGTTTTATGGCTACACCTTC

D gene: NA
J gene: TRBJ2-7
clone size: few
V gene: TRBV5-6
CDR3 protein: CASSPVPGSYEQYF
CDR3 DNA: TGTGCCAGCAGCCCCGTGCCCGGGAGCTACGAGCAGTACTTC

D gene: TRBD1
J gene: TRBJ1-6
clone size: NA
V gene: TRBV9
CDR3 protein: CASSAGDRSNSPLHF
CDR3 DNA: TGTGCCAGCAGCGCCGGGGACAGGTCAAATTCACCCCTCCACTTT

D gene: NA
J gene: TRBJ2-5
clone size: NA
V gene: TRBV20-1
CDR3 protein: CSARDWVGQETQYF
CDR3 DNA: TGCAGTGCTAGAGATTGGGTAGGACAAGAGACCCAGTACTTC

D gene: NA
J gene: TRBJ2-7
clone size: NA
V gene: TRBV20-1
CDR3 protein: CSARLRGEQYF
CDR3 DNA: TGCAGTGCTAGACTCAGGGGCGAGCAGTACTTC

D gene: NA
J gene: TRBJ2-1
clone size: NA
V gene: TRBV11-3
CDR3 protein: CASSLDLSYNEQFF
CDR3 DNA: TGTGCCAGCAGCTTAGATCTATCCTACAATGAGCAGTTCTTC

D gene: NA
J gene: TRBJ2-5
clone size: NA
V gene: TRBV6-2/TRBV6-3
CDR3 protein: CASSLGDPKYF
CDR3 DNA: TGTGCCAGCAGTCTAGGGGACCCCAAGTACTTC

D gene: NA
J gene: TRBJ2-1
clone size: few
V gene: TRBV6-5
CDR3 protein: CASSYGTLLYNEQFF
CDR3 DNA: TGTGCCAGCAGTTACGGAACCCTCCTTTACAATGAGCAGTTCTTC

D gene: TRBD1
J gene: TRBJ1-2
clone size: NA
V gene: TRBV27
CDR3 protein: CASSFGTGGNYGYTF
CDR3 DNA: TGTGCCAGCAGTTTTGGGACAGGGGGCAACTATGGCTACACCTTC

D gene: NA
J gene: TRBJ1-2
clone size: few
V gene: TRBV5-1
CDR3 protein: CASSPFPDSPANYGYTF
CDR3 DNA: TGCGCCAGCAGCCCCTTCCCGGACAGCCCAGCTAACTATGGCTACACCTTC

D gene: NA
J gene: TRBJ1-1
clone size: NA
V gene: TRBV18
CDR3 protein: CASSPKSWEAFF
CDR3 DNA: TGTGCCAGCTCACCGAAAAGTTGGGAAGCTTTCTTT

D gene: NA
J gene: TRBJ2-5
clone size: NA
V gene: TRBV7-9
CDR3 protein: CASNLTWSRGDQETQYF
CDR3 DNA: TGTGCCAGCAACTTAACTTGGTCCAGGGGTGACCAAGAGACCCAGTACTTC